This T cell receptor (beta chain) appears in the sequencing data of a study of T-cell memory formation after mild COVID-19 (dated by TCRdb to the early 2020s). For the study in its entirety: TCR sequence clusters from the two donors were found to be largely donor specific. T-cell clones expanding and contracting after mild COVID-19 in two donors were tracked by longitudinal TCRalpha and TCRbeta repertoire sequencing. The cohort comprised two young, previously healthy adult volunteers, one female and one male. Points the paper makes about the study in general: Whether the second-wave clones peaking on day 37 were SARS-CoV-2 specific was not confirmed. Some responding clones were detected in pre-infection memory, which suggested that pre-existing cross-reactive memory T cells had joined the SARS-CoV-2 response. The study included only a couple of mild cases, and larger cohorts that include severe cases with pre-infection samples were judged to be necessary. Contracting CD4+ clones were found mainly in CM and EM memory subsets, while CD8+ clones were enriched in EMRA. Balanced CD4/CD8 phenotypes were observed for clones contracting from day 15 to 85, whereas a bias towards CD4+ was observed for a second wave of clones expanding from day 15 to 37.

This clonotype was picked up a small number of times. It has no known antigen specificity. No base qualities exist here, and no much larger clone lies one base off it. The run used an Illumina NovaSeq 6000. Using 5'RACE with constant-segment primers, TCRalpha and TCRbeta cDNA libraries were constructed, with sample barcodes and unique molecular identifiers added in the process. RNA was extracted from every sample with Trizol reagent. The libraries were amplified in two PCR steps, and the second step added a second sample barcode and Illumina TruSeq adapters. The libraries were sequenced on an Illumina NovaSeq using 2 x 150 bp paired-end reads. The published analysis was carried out like this. The reads were demultiplexed and collapsed into UMI-guided consensus sequences using migec v1.2.7. Using mixcr v2.1.11, UMI consensuses were aligned to TRA and TRB V and J templates and then assembled into clonotypes. Clonotypes were classified as expanded or contracted when called significant by both edgeR and NoisET, with noise models trained on biological replicates. For edgeR calls, the thresholds were a false discovery rate-adjusted p below 0.01 and a log2 fold-change of 1. As an exploratory analysis of dynamics, max-normalized trajectories of the 1000 most abundant clonotypes were examined by PCA with hierarchical clustering. Separately sequenced CD4+ and CD8+ repertoires were used to assign the CD4 or CD8 phenotype of responding clones. TCRdb ran its own pipeline on the public reads, namely fastp trimming at Q25 and MiXCR clone calling, and kept in-frame beta chains. CDR3 protein duplicates are merged, each entry listing the most common genes and DNA. TCRdb's processing, not the study's, gives the V and J calls here. The sample table holds 250,000 to 350,000 distinct CDR3 sequences, of which approximately 15% were seen once. In total, the top ten clones hold approximately 22% of the sample.

Ficoll-Paque density gradient centrifugation was used to isolate PBMCs. Reading the germline V gene gives CDR1 SGHRS and CDR2 YFSETQ. The CDR3 starts with the cysteine, ends with the phenylalanine, and has 14 residues. Solely the CDR3 DNA is kept, with 42 bases framed from the first base. V is pruned by 4 bases and J by 4 bases, leaving 6 bases of the junction without a gene match. The V gene is TRBV5-1 and the J gene is TRBJ2-5; 8 central nucleotides agree with TRBD1. This receptor was obtained from a man younger than 35 who had mild COVID-19 (a few samples of this study predate the infection). The sample titles of this study are shuffled in the database, so cell type and time point are left out; the donor was told from shared clones. Sequencing used PBMCs or a T cell subset sorted from them (not recorded which). The DNA reads as follows: TGCGCCAGCAGCCAGGACAGGGACGGAGAGACCCAGTACTTC. Its amino acids are CASSQDRDGETQYF.